The 25 T cell receptor beta chains presented below share a single source sample, sequenced in a study of cytomegalovirus exposure and HLA in healthy donors. PCR amplification relied on 60 Vbeta primers (plus 13 Jbeta primers). Produced via immunoSEQ multiplex PCR; TCRdb's table is partial and in-frame only. The table lists 100,000 to 150,000 clones, roughly 15% of them singletons. Input material: PBMCs. All receptors derive from a female donor in good health and CMV-seropositive.

This clone has a handful of counts. The chain uses TRBV5-6 and TRBJ2-1; perhaps TRBD1 as D (5 bases). V gave up 4 bases and J gave up 4 bases, with 6 bases separating them. Germline V lookup: CDR1 SGHDT, CDR2 YYEEEE. The CDR3 has 12 residues. The CDR3 nucleotides read TGTGCCAGCAGCCGACAGTACAATGAGCAGTTCTTC. The encoded protein is CASSRQYNEQFF.

The gene calls are TRBV27 and TRBJ2-5, with D possibly TRBD1 on 6 matching bases. Trimming stripped 5 bases from V and 4 bases from J, with 17 bases between. Germline V gene lookup returns CDR1 MNHEY and CDR2 SMNVEV (reference sequence). The length of the CDR3 is 15 residues. The DNA of the CDR3 is TGTGCCAGCAGTCCTTACAGGGAACGGAGAGAGACCCAGTACTTC. Its translation is CASSPYRERRETQYF.

The V call is TRBV9, the J call TRBJ2-7, with 7 bases fitting TRBD1. The CDR3 extends over 14 amino acids. Germline loops: CDR1 SGDLS, CDR2 YYNGEE. Trimming at V came to 1 base and at J to 2 bases, leaving 3 bases not matched to a gene. The CDR3 coding sequence is TGTGCCAGCAGCGTATTCGACAGGGCCTACGAGCAGTACTTC. This encodes CASSVFDRAYEQYF.

This chain uses TRBV9 with TRBJ2-7; 7 bases align to TRBD1. Germline CDR1 SGDLS, CDR2 YYNGEE. CDR3 size: 12 residues. The V gene end was trimmed by 3 bases and the J gene end by 3 bases; junction bases not matched to a gene: 0. The chain's CDR3 is CASSGDSYEQYF. Here the CDR3 DNA reads TGTGCCAGCAGCGGGGACAGCTACGAGCAGTACTTC.

The V call is TRBV6-1, the J call TRBJ1-1; 7 nucleotides line up with TRBD1. Germline CDR1 and CDR2: MNHNS and SASEGT. Trimming cost V 4 bases and J 6 bases; bases outside gene matches: 5. The CDR3 has 13 amino acids. The CDR3 DNA reads TGTGCCAGCAGTGGAGAAACAGGGGCTGAAGCTTTCTTT. It encodes CASSGETGAEAFF.

This clone occurred a few times. V and J are TRBV9 and TRBJ1-4; D gene uncertain. Germline assignment: CDR1 SGDLS and CDR2 YYNGEE. Deletions cut 0 bases from V and 6 bases from J, with 18 bases between. The CDR3 has 17 residues. The CDR3 is CASSVEGRHLPHEKLFF. The CDR3 DNA sequence: TGTGCCAGCAGCGTAGAAGGCAGGCATTTACCGCATGAAAAACTGTTTTTT.

J is TRBJ2-3 and V is TRBV13; 8 bases agree with TRBD2. After removal of 1 base from V and 5 bases from J, the junction contained 14 bases not matched to a gene. The CDR3 spans 18 residues. From germline, CDR1 is PRHDT and CDR2 FYEKMQ (reference sequence). The DNA of the CDR3 is TGTGCCAGCAGCTTAGTTTTCTTCGATTCGGGGGGGCAAGATACGCAGTATTTT. Protein: CASSLVFFDSGGQDTQYF.

The rearrangement joins TRBV29-1 to TRBJ1-2, with TRBD1 identical over 8 bases. V shed 5 bases and J 8 bases; nucleotides not matched to a gene: 7. Germline V CDR1 and CDR2: SQVTM, ANQGSEA. The CDR3 consists of 12 residues. The CDR3 region has the DNA TGCAGCGTTTTAGGACAGGGAGAAGGCTACACCTTC. Protein product: CSVLGQGEGYTF. The full variable domain, its missing parts supplied by reference TRBV29-1 and TRBJ1-2, is SAVISQKPSRDICQRGTSLTIQCQVDSQVTMMFWYRQQPGQSLTLIATANQGSEATYESGFVIDKFPISRPNLTFSTLTVSNMSPEDSSIYLCSVLGQGEGYTFGSGTRLTVV.

The chain joins TRBV7-2 to TRBJ1-1, with unresolved D. V was clipped by 0 bases and J by 2 bases, with 7 bases between them. CDR3 length: 14 amino acids. Germline assignment: CDR1 SGHTA and CDR2 FQGNSA. As DNA, the CDR3 is TGTGCCAGCAGCTTAGCCCCGGGAAACACTGAAGCTTTCTTT. Translating it yields CASSLAPGNTEAFF.

This clone turned up a few times. CDR3 DNA: TGTGCCAGCAGCTTAGACTGGACAGATACGCAGTATTTT. Translating it yields CASSLDWTDTQYF. The V gene is TRBV7-2, the J gene TRBJ2-3; D unresolved. The CDR3 is 13 amino acids. Germline V lookup: CDR1 SGHTA, CDR2 FQGNSA. V shed 1 base and J shed 3 bases, with 5 bases lying between them.

As regards this clone: One end of the junction varies from germline; a read error may be responsible. In DNA form, the CDR3 reads TGTGCCAGCAGCCAAGTCACTAGCGGAGAGCCGTTCTTC. This encodes CASSQVTSGEPFF. The chain joins TRBV4-2 to TRBJ2-1; the match to TRBD2 covers 8 bases. The CDR3 length is 13 residues. The germline V gene has CDR1 LGHNA and CDR2 YNFKEQ.

In this sample, this clone turned up once. The rearrangement joins TRBV28 to TRBJ2-3; the D gene is possibly TRBD2 (5 bases). The germline gives CDR1 MDHEN, CDR2 SYDVKM. V lost 3 bases and J lost 1, with 14 bases in between. The CDR3 length is 16 residues. This CDR3 reads CASSFRPNGGTDTQYF. CDR3 in DNA: TGTGCCAGCAGTTTTAGGCCAAACGGGGGCACAGATACGCAGTATTTT.

This clone was counted only a few times. The chain joins TRBV5-6 to TRBJ2-3, with D possibly matching TRBD1 (6 bases). Trimming removed 4 bases from V and 3 bases from J, with 12 bases in between. CDR1 and CDR2 (germline): SGHDT, YYEEEE. The CDR3 is 14 residues long. The CDR3 region has the DNA TGTGCCAGCAGCCCAGTAGGGGGTACAGATACGCAGTATTTT. Translating gives CASSPVGGTDTQYF.

The V gene is TRBV20-1, the J gene TRBJ2-3; no firm D call. In germline, CDR1 is DFQATT, CDR2 SNEGSKA (reference sequence). V was pared by 6 bases and J by 2 bases, with 3 bases between. The CDR3 is 10 amino acids. The chain's CDR3 is CSAFTDTQYF. For the CDR3, the DNA is TGCAGTGCCTTCACAGATACGCAGTATTTT.

This clone was detected a few times. The chain links TRBV5-6 to TRBJ1-1, with no clear D. The CDR3 totals 14 residues. The germline V gene encodes CDR1 SGHDT and CDR2 YYEEEE. Trimming removed 1 base from V and 1 base from J, with 8 bases in between. CDR3 region: CASSLWRANTEAFF. The CDR3 DNA follows: TGTGCCAGCAGCTTGTGGAGGGCGAACACTGAAGCTTTCTTT.

This clone came up a few times. The chain has TRBV2 and TRBJ1-6; D might be TRBD1 (6 bases). The ends were cut back, 4 bases at V and 9 bases at J, with 10 bases in the middle. The CDR3 contains 13 residues. In germline, CDR1 is SNHLY, CDR2 FYNNEI. The CDR3 coding sequence is TGTGCCAGCAGTGGCCAGGGGTTTTCACCCCTCCACTTT. It encodes CASSGQGFSPLHF.

This chain joins TRBV10-3 and TRBJ2-7, with TRBD2 as a possible D gene (6 bases). Germline-derived CDR1 and CDR2 are ENHRY and SYGVKD. The length of the CDR3 is 15 residues. Trimming left V 6 bases short and J 1 base short, with 16 bases between. The CDR3 region is CAIRDYDSRSYEQYF. Here the CDR3 DNA reads TGTGCCATCAGGGACTATGACTCAAGGTCCTACGAGCAGTACTTC.

The genes are TRBV29-1 and TRBJ2-7; 9 bases line up with TRBD1. This CDR3 contains 12 residues. The V gene end was trimmed by 4 bases and the J gene end by 2 bases; junction bases not matched to a gene: 0. Germline V CDR1 and CDR2: SQVTM, ANQGSEA. Here the CDR3 reads CSVGTGAYEQYF. The CDR3 DNA reads as TGCAGCGTTGGGACAGGGGCCTACGAGCAGTACTTC.

In this sample, this clone turned up a few times. This sequence joins TRBV9 and TRBJ2-2; tentative D call: TRBD2 (5 bases). CDR3 length: 16 amino acids. Germline CDR1 and CDR2: SGDLS and YYNGEE. Deletions cut 3 bases from V and 6 bases from J, with 18 bases between. The CDR3 protein is CASSEGARGGPGELFF. The CDR3 DNA reads TGTGCCAGCAGCGAGGGAGCCAGAGGAGGTCCCGGGGAGCTGTTTTTT.

This clone was found a few times. This sequence joins TRBV7-2 and TRBJ2-7, with TRBD2 matching over 7 bases. The germline V gene encodes CDR1 SGHTA and CDR2 FQGNSA. The V gene end was trimmed by 5 bases and the J gene end by 4 bases; junction bases not matched to a gene: 8. The CDR3 totals 14 residues. This chain's CDR3 is CASSPSQRGYEQYF. CDR3 in DNA: TGTGCCAGCAGCCCATCTCAGCGGGGTTACGAGCAGTACTTC. Supplemented by reference TRBV7-2 and TRBJ2-7, the full variable domain reads GAGVSQSPSNKVTEKGKDVELRCDPISGHTALYWYRQSLGQGLEFLIYFQGNSAPDKSGLPSDRFSAERTGGSVSTLTIQRTQQEDSAVYLCASSPSQRGYEQYFGPGTRLTVT.

The chain combines TRBV6-5 with TRBJ2-7; tentatively, D is TRBD2 (6 bases). The CDR3 is 16 amino acids. V was shortened by 0 bases and J by 3 bases, with 15 bases between the two germline ends. Germline loops: CDR1 MNHEY, CDR2 SVGAGI. CDR3 bases: TGTGCCAGCAGTTACTCGACGGGACTGAAAATCTACGAGCAGTACTTC. This encodes CASSYSTGLKIYEQYF.

The chain recombines TRBV30 with TRBJ1-6, with 7 bases that match TRBD1. This CDR3 is 13 amino acids long. J gave up 7 bases and V 8 bases, and 8 bases lay outside the gene matches. The V gene's germline CDR1 is GTSNPN and CDR2 SVGIG (reference sequence). The CDR3 region is CARRDSMNSPLHF. CDR3 DNA: TGTGCCCGCCGGGACAGCATGAATTCACCCCTCCACTTT.

This clone occurred a few times. The chain combines TRBV5-1 with TRBJ1-1; weak D call: TRBD1 (5 bases). Trimming cost V 3 bases and J 1 base, with 13 bases left between them. Germline values: CDR1 SGHRS, CDR2 YFSETQ. The CDR3 covers 15 residues. The CDR3 coding sequence is TGCGCCAGCAGCTCGGGGACTGGGTCGAACACTGAAGCTTTCTTT. Protein sequence: CASSSGTGSNTEAFF. The full variable domain, its missing parts supplied by reference TRBV5-1 and TRBJ1-1, is KAGVTQTPRYLIKTRGQQVTLSCSPISGHRSVSWYQQTPGQGLQFLFEYFSETQRNKGNFPGRFSGRQFSNSRSEMNVSTLELGDSALYLCASSSGTGSNTEAFFGQGTRLTVV.

The chain employs TRBV28 and TRBJ2-3; a weak D match, TRBD1 (5 bases). V was cut by 3 bases and J by 0 bases, with 7 bases left in between. Germline CDR1 reads MDHEN; CDR2 reads SYDVKM. The CDR3 extends over 14 amino acids. CDR3 in amino acids: CASSLQGSTDTQYF. The CDR3 nucleotides read TGTGCCAGCAGTTTGCAGGGTAGCACAGATACGCAGTATTTT.

The V gene is TRBV9, the J gene TRBJ2-3, with TRBD2 matching 11 bases. The V gene end was trimmed by 0 bases and the J gene end by 2 bases; junction bases not matched to a gene: 2. The CDR3 runs 16 residues. Looked up from germline, CDR1 is SGDLS and CDR2 is YYNGEE. The CDR3 DNA reads TGTGCCAGCAGCGTAGCACTAGCGGGAGACACAGATACGCAGTATTTT. Amino acids: CASSVALAGDTDTQYF.